This T cell receptor beta chain stems from a study of cytomegalovirus exposure and HLA in healthy donors. PCR primers comprised 60 Vbeta and 13 Jbeta primers. Data came from immunoSEQ multiplex PCR; TCRdb stores just in-frame clones and leaves some out. The data hold some 150,000 clones, with 55% to 75% observed a single time. Germline assignment: CDR1 LGHNT and CDR2 FRNRAP. The CDR3 spans 16 residues. The V segment lost 6 bases and the J segment 4 bases; nucleotides outside the gene matches: 8. Study results and limitations: It was reportedly the case that the classifier diagnosed cytomegalovirus status with high specificity and sensitivity. Analysis was performed later, and it showed HLA-associated TCR beta chains to be more clonally expanded than equally common others.

Remarks on this clone: Its antigen is unknown.

The source of this sequence is a woman aged 55-69 years in good health and CMV-seropositive. The chain recombines TRBV12-5 with TRBJ2-2; 10 nucleotides line up with TRBD1. The sequenced sample was PBMCs. In nucleotides, the CDR3 is TGTGCTAGTGGCCAGGGACAGGGGAGTTCCACCGGGGAGCTGTTTTTT. Translated: CASGQGQGSSTGELFF.